Listed below are T cell receptor beta chains from one sample, sequenced in a study of cytomegalovirus exposure and HLA in healthy donors. Libraries were prepared by immunoSEQ multiplex PCR; TCRdb keeps only in-frame clonotypes and omits some of them. The sample comprises some 170,000 clones, roughly nine tenths of which are singletons, and approximately 2.5% rests with the top ten. The specimen sequenced was PBMCs. The receptors come from a young man in good health and CMV-seropositive. CDR3s include the opening cysteine and the closing phenylalanine or tryptophan. The order of the fields is clone size, J gene, V gene, D gene, CDR3 protein, CDR3 DNA. D genes are given only for firm matches. A row's size may be missing; if present it is once, few, many or a size class.

clone_size: .
j_call: TRBJ2-7
v_call: TRBV28
d_call: TRBD1
cdr3_aa: CASRGGTGGIEQYF
cdr3_nt: TGTGCCAGCCGCGGGGGGACAGGGGGCATCGAGCAGTACTTC

clone_size: .
j_call: TRBJ2-2
v_call: TRBV28
d_call: .
cdr3_aa: CASRLTGNTGELFF
cdr3_nt: TGTGCCAGCAGACTGACAGGGAACACCGGGGAGCTGTTTTTT

clone_size: .
j_call: TRBJ1-2
v_call: TRBV18
d_call: .
cdr3_aa: CASSPLRPGRDYGYTF
cdr3_nt: TGTGCCAGCTCACCACTCAGACCTGGCAGGGACTATGGCTACACCTTC

clone_size: .
j_call: TRBJ2-7
v_call: TRBV7-9
d_call: .
cdr3_aa: CASSFQGMSYEQYF
cdr3_nt: TGTGCCAGCAGCTTTCAGGGAATGTCCTACGAGCAGTACTTC

clone_size: .
j_call: TRBJ1-2
v_call: TRBV6-1
d_call: .
cdr3_aa: CASSDGSDNLWGYTF
cdr3_nt: TGTGCCAGCAGTGATGGGTCGGACAATCTGTGGGGCTACACCTTC

clone_size: .
j_call: TRBJ1-2
v_call: TRBV5-6
d_call: .
cdr3_aa: CASSYTGYGYTF
cdr3_nt: TGTGCCAGCAGCTATACGGGTTATGGCTACACCTTC

clone_size: .
j_call: TRBJ1-4
v_call: TRBV7-8
d_call: .
cdr3_aa: CASSPQARPNEKLFF
cdr3_nt: TGTGCCAGCAGCCCACAGGCTCGGCCCAATGAAAAACTGTTTTTT

clone_size: few
j_call: TRBJ2-7
v_call: TRBV7-2
d_call: .
cdr3_aa: CASSRTGYEQYF
cdr3_nt: TGTGCCAGCAGCCGGACTGGCTACGAGCAGTACTTC

clone_size: .
j_call: TRBJ2-1
v_call: TRBV18
d_call: TRBD2
cdr3_aa: CASSPGLAGGYYNEQFF
cdr3_nt: TGTGCCAGCTCACCAGGGCTAGCGGGAGGATACTACAATGAGCAGTTCTTC

clone_size: once
j_call: TRBJ2-3
v_call: TRBV13
d_call: TRBD2
cdr3_aa: CASSLGTSGITDTQYF
cdr3_nt: TGTGCCAGCAGCTTGGGGACTAGCGGGATCACAGATACGCAGTATTTT

clone_size: .
j_call: TRBJ1-2
v_call: TRBV6-4
d_call: TRBD1
cdr3_aa: CASSPGQGRGYTF
cdr3_nt: TGTGCCAGCAGTCCGGGACAGGGGAGAGGCTACACCTTC

clone_size: .
j_call: TRBJ2-5
v_call: TRBV7-2
d_call: TRBD2
cdr3_aa: CASSLYSGRGIETQYF
cdr3_nt: TGTGCCAGCAGCTTATATAGCGGGAGGGGTATAGAGACCCAGTACTTC

clone_size: few
j_call: TRBJ1-2
v_call: TRBV12-5
d_call: .
cdr3_aa: CASGPGLEGYGYTF
cdr3_nt: TGTGCTAGTGGCCCGGGCCTGGAGGGCTATGGCTACACCTTC

clone_size: .
j_call: TRBJ2-2
v_call: TRBV2
d_call: TRBD2
cdr3_aa: CARTGTRNPTNTGELFF
cdr3_nt: TGTGCCAGAACCGGGACTAGAAATCCAACTAACACCGGGGAGCTGTTTTTT

clone_size: few
j_call: TRBJ2-7
v_call: TRBV5-1
d_call: .
cdr3_aa: CASSASSYEQYF
cdr3_nt: TGCGCCAGCAGCGCTAGCTCCTACGAGCAGTACTTC

clone_size: .
j_call: TRBJ2-7
v_call: TRBV6-6
d_call: .
cdr3_aa: CASSSTYEQYF
cdr3_nt: TGTGCCAGCAGTTCAACCTACGAGCAGTACTTC

clone_size: .
j_call: TRBJ2-1
v_call: TRBV7-2
d_call: .
cdr3_aa: CASSLGSSGSYNEQFF
cdr3_nt: TGTGCCAGCAGCTTAGGGTCCTCAGGCTCCTACAATGAGCAGTTCTTC